A single sample is the source of the 2 T cell receptor beta chains below, sequenced in a study of tumor-infiltrating lymphocytes in primary liver carcinoma. Germline DNA was also extracted, and blood RNA derived from unsorted whole blood. A primer in the constant region served to generate TCR beta cDNA from approximately 500 ng of total RNA. It was through three nested multiplex PCR rounds of slightly modified ARM-PCR that TCR beta libraries arose. The first two PCR rounds used TRBV1-TRBV30 forward primers with a C-beta reverse primer, 9 to 11 cycles each. TCRdb re-analysed the multiplex PCR reads in MiXCR, keeping a single row per CDR3 protein. This table holds some 190,000 distinct CDR3 sequences, approximately 60% found once. Sequencing input: peripheral blood. These receptors all stem from a man aged 40-55 years with primary liver carcinoma and hepatitis B virus infection.

Of note for this clonotype: It may be a read error: a sequence one base away is much more abundant. The chain couples TRBV29-1 to TRBJ1-1; TRBD1 is a possible D gene (6 bases). Trimming took 6 bases from V and 4 from J, leaving 15 bases between them. The CDR3 loop spans 13 amino acids. Germline assignment: CDR1 SQVTM and CDR2 ANQGSEA. The CDR3 DNA reads as TGCAGCGTCAGTCGACAGGTTTCCACTGAAGCTTTCTTT. Protein sequence: CSVSRQVSTEAFF.

The chain carries TRBV7-9 and TRBJ1-5, with 11 bases that match TRBD1. V lost 5 bases, J lost 8 bases, and 2 bases stayed unmatched. The CDR3 extends over 13 amino acids. The germline V gene has CDR1 SEHNR and CDR2 FQNEAQ (reference sequence). CDR3 DNA: TGTGCCAGCAGCCAGGGACAGGGGGAGCCCCAGCATTTT. Protein product: CASSQGQGEPQHF. Looking up the rest from reference TRBV7-9 and TRBJ1-5 gives the full variable domain: DTGVSQNPRHKITKRGQNVTFRCDPISEHNRLYWYRQTLGQGPEFLTYFQNEAQLEKSRLLSDRFSAERPKGSFSTLEIQRTEQGDSAMYLCASSQGQGEPQHFGDGTRLSIL.